This T cell receptor beta chain was obtained from a study of molecular identifiers for immune sequencing clone quantification. The study's findings and limits: Whereas clones above 20 RNA copies held under 1% of naive-cell molecules, they held over 98% of effector molecules.

A single record per CDR3 protein comes from TCRdb applying MiXCR to the PCR reads. The sample yields roughly 100,000 distinct CDR3 sequences, 35% seen once. Sorted naive CD8 T cells were those defined as CD8+CD4-CCR7+CD45RA+. This clonotype was counted at least ten times. Its antigen is currently unknown. The sample consisted of naive CD8+ T cells from blood, with Jurkat cell RNA spiked in. This sample's subset: FACS-sorted CD8+CD4-CCR7+CD45RA+ naive T cells. This receptor was taken from a human donor in good health. Some libraries in this study had Jurkat cell RNA spiked in.

The CDR3 loop reads CASSPGQGTYEQYF. CDR3 sequence (DNA): TGCGCCAGCAGCCCGGGACAGGGGACGTACGAGCAGTACTTC. The rearrangement uses TRBV4-1 and TRBJ2-7, with 10 bases identical to TRBD1. The germline CDR1 and CDR2 sequences are MGHRA and YSYEKL. There are 14 residues in the CDR3. With V trimmed by 4 bases and J by 4 bases, 4 bases remained unmatched.